A selection of T cell receptor beta chains follows, all from one sample in a study of OX40 agonist ivuxolimab in advanced cancers. Assay: immunoSEQ multiplex PCR; the TCRdb copy retains only in-frame clones and omits some. The table lists 59,000 or so clones, 82% of them singletons. This specimen consisted of CD4+ or CD8+ T cells sorted from blood, obtained in a trial of the OX40 agonist ivuxolimab. These receptors were collected from an adult with an advanced solid tumor such as melanoma, head and neck, liver or kidney cancer. Both conserved end residues are part of each CDR3. Fields, in order: clone size, D gene, V gene, J gene, CDR3 length, CDR3 DNA, CDR3 protein. The D gene is left open where the match is weak. Not all rows give a size; the values are once, few, many and, for expanded clones, a class.

clone size: .
D gene: TRBD1
V gene: TRBV29-1
J gene: TRBJ2-7
CDR3 length: 15
CDR3 DNA: TGCAGCGTTGAAATTTTACAGGGGGCGTCCTACGAGCAGTACTTC
CDR3 protein: CSVEILQGASYEQYF

clone size: .
D gene: .
V gene: TRBV6-5
J gene: TRBJ2-3
CDR3 length: 12
CDR3 DNA: TGTGCCACCAAGGAGGGTTCAGATACGCAGTATTTT
CDR3 protein: CATKEGSDTQYF

clone size: .
D gene: .
V gene: TRBV11-3
J gene: TRBJ1-1
CDR3 length: 15
CDR3 DNA: TGTGCCAGCAGCTTAGGTGGCCGGCCCGACACTGAAGCTTTCTTT
CDR3 protein: CASSLGGRPDTEAFF

clone size: .
D gene: .
V gene: TRBV5-1
J gene: TRBJ2-1
CDR3 length: 12
CDR3 DNA: TGCGCCAGCAGCATGGAGAACAATGAGCAGTTCTTC
CDR3 protein: CASSMENNEQFF

clone size: .
D gene: .
V gene: TRBV7-2
J gene: TRBJ1-1
CDR3 length: 13
CDR3 DNA: TGTGCCAGCAGCTCGGGGACCGGATTCGAAGCTTTCTTT
CDR3 protein: CASSSGTGFEAFF

clone size: .
D gene: .
V gene: TRBV9
J gene: TRBJ2-7
CDR3 length: 14
CDR3 DNA: TGTGCCAGCAGCGTAGGACGGAGCTCCTACGAGCAGTACTTC
CDR3 protein: CASSVGRSSYEQYF

clone size: .
D gene: TRBD2
V gene: TRBV7-2
J gene: TRBJ2-7
CDR3 length: 16
CDR3 DNA: TGTGCCAGCAGGTCAGCCGGGGGGACTAGCGCCTACGAGCAGTACTTC
CDR3 protein: CASRSAGGTSAYEQYF

clone size: .
D gene: .
V gene: TRBV6-1
J gene: TRBJ2-1
CDR3 length: 12
CDR3 DNA: TGTGCCAGCAGTGGAGGGGACCGAAAGCAGTTCTTC
CDR3 protein: CASSGGDRKQFF

clone size: .
D gene: .
V gene: TRBV6-5
J gene: TRBJ1-1
CDR3 length: 15
CDR3 DNA: TGTGCCAGCAGTTACTCTAGTGGGACAAACACTGAAGCTTTCTTT
CDR3 protein: CASSYSSGTNTEAFF

clone size: .
D gene: .
V gene: TRBV28
J gene: TRBJ2-7
CDR3 length: 12
CDR3 DNA: TGTGCCAGCAGTTTATCAAGAACCGAGCAGTACTTC
CDR3 protein: CASSLSRTEQYF

clone size: .
D gene: TRBD2
V gene: TRBV18
J gene: TRBJ2-2
CDR3 length: 15
CDR3 DNA: TGTGCCAGCTCACCATCCCTAGCGGACACCGGGGAGCTGTTTTTT
CDR3 protein: CASSPSLADTGELFF

clone size: .
D gene: TRBD2
V gene: TRBV29-1
J gene: TRBJ2-3
CDR3 length: 14
CDR3 DNA: TGCAGCGCCGCACTGGCGGGAGAAACAGATACGCAGTATTTT
CDR3 protein: CSAALAGETDTQYF

clone size: .
D gene: .
V gene: TRBV18
J gene: TRBJ1-2
CDR3 length: 15
CDR3 DNA: TGTGCCAGCTCACCCTTATCACAAGCTAACTATGGCTACACCTTC
CDR3 protein: CASSPLSQANYGYTF

clone size: few
D gene: .
V gene: TRBV5-1
J gene: TRBJ2-7
CDR3 length: 14
CDR3 DNA: TGCGCCAGCAGCTTTGGAAGCTTAACCTACGAGCAGTACTTC
CDR3 protein: CASSFGSLTYEQYF

clone size: .
D gene: .
V gene: TRBV11-1
J gene: TRBJ2-7
CDR3 length: 14
CDR3 DNA: TGTGCCAGCAGCATCGCAGGCCGTAACTACGAGCAGTACTTC
CDR3 protein: CASSIAGRNYEQYF

clone size: .
D gene: .
V gene: TRBV19
J gene: TRBJ1-1
CDR3 length: 13
CDR3 DNA: TGTGCCAGTAGTATCCCATGGGGGGGTGAAGCTTTCTTT
CDR3 protein: CASSIPWGGEAFF

clone size: .
D gene: TRBD2
V gene: TRBV10-1
J gene: TRBJ2-2
CDR3 length: 16
CDR3 DNA: TGCGCCAGCAGTCCACCGGGACTAGCGGGGGCCGGGGAGCTGTTTTTT
CDR3 protein: CASSPPGLAGAGELFF

clone size: once
D gene: .
V gene: TRBV7-2
J gene: TRBJ1-2
CDR3 length: 13
CDR3 DNA: TGTGCCAGCAGCTTCGACAGGAGCTATGGCTACACCTTC
CDR3 protein: CASSFDRSYGYTF

clone size: .
D gene: .
V gene: TRBV4-2
J gene: TRBJ1-1
CDR3 length: 12
CDR3 DNA: TGTGCCAGCAGCCCCAGGGAATCCGAAGCTTTCTTT
CDR3 protein: CASSPRESEAFF

clone size: few
D gene: TRBD1
V gene: TRBV19
J gene: TRBJ1-2
CDR3 length: 14
CDR3 DNA: TGTGCCAGTAGTACCATGGGGACAGGGACTGGCTACACCTTC
CDR3 protein: CASSTMGTGTGYTF

clone size: .
D gene: .
V gene: TRBV7-9
J gene: TRBJ1-2
CDR3 length: 16
CDR3 DNA: TGTGCCAGCAGGCCTCGGGGTGCAGGCAGCTCCTATGGCTACACCTTC
CDR3 protein: CASRPRGAGSSYGYTF

clone size: .
D gene: TRBD1
V gene: TRBV19
J gene: TRBJ1-1
CDR3 length: 15
CDR3 DNA: TGTGCCAGTAGTCCACGGACAGGGGGCGTCCCTGAAGCTTTCTTT
CDR3 protein: CASSPRTGGVPEAFF

clone size: .
D gene: .
V gene: TRBV7-9
J gene: TRBJ1-5
CDR3 length: 13
CDR3 DNA: TGTGCCAGCAGCTTAACGAGAGGCCAGCCCCAGCATTTT
CDR3 protein: CASSLTRGQPQHF

clone size: once
D gene: TRBD1
V gene: TRBV7-2
J gene: TRBJ1-2
CDR3 length: 14
CDR3 DNA: TGTGCCAGCAGCCTAGGGACAGGGGACTATGGCTACACCTTC
CDR3 protein: CASSLGTGDYGYTF

clone size: .
D gene: TRBD2
V gene: TRBV7-2
J gene: TRBJ2-3
CDR3 length: 18
CDR3 DNA: TGTGCCAGCAGCTTAACCCCTACTAGCGGGACATACCAAGATACGCAGTATTTT
CDR3 protein: CASSLTPTSGTYQDTQYF

clone size: few
D gene: .
V gene: TRBV19
J gene: TRBJ1-5
CDR3 length: 13
CDR3 DNA: TGTGCCAGTAGTATAGAGGTTGGACAGCCCCAGCATTTT
CDR3 protein: CASSIEVGQPQHF